Below, one TCR beta chain is given with its context. What it binds is not known. The time point was: week 47, end of study. Doses consisted of 300 ug of mutant IDH1 20-mer peptide each, paired with topical imiquimod. Data came from immunoSEQ multiplex PCR; TCRdb stores just in-frame clones and leaves some out. The sample shows around 50,000 clones, about 65% of them seen only once. CDR1 is LNHDA, CDR2 SQIVND, per germline (reference sequence). Trimming removed 5 bases from V and 0 bases from J, with 11 bases in between. CDR3 length equals 15 residues. This record belongs to a study of a mutant IDH1 vaccine in newly diagnosed glioma. Points from the study as a whole: Vaccine-induced immune responses occurred in roughly 94% of patients.

The sequence was obtained from a man aged 40-50 years with glioma. Some clones in this sample may be carry-over from other donors' samples. The sequencing here drew on peripheral blood mononuclear cells (PBMCs), taken from a glioma patient whose treatment included an IDH1 peptide vaccine. This chain links TRBV19 with TRBJ2-1, with a tentative D call TRBD2 (6 bases). CDR3 nucleotides: TGTGCCAGTAGTCGGTCCGGGAGCTCCTACAATGAGCAGTTCTTC. As protein: CASSRSGSSYNEQFF.